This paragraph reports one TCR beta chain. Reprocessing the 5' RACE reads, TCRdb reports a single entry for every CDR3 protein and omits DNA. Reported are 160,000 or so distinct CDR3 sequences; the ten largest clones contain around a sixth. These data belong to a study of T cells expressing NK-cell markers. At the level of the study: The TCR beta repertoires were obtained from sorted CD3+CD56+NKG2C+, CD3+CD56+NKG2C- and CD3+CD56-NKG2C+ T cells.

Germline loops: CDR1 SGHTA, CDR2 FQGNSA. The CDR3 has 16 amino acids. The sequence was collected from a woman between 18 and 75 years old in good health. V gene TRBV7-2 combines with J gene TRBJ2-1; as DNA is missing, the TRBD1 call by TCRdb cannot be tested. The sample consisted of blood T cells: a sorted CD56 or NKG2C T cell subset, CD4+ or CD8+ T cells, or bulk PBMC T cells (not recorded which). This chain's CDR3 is CASSAGGGLGANEQFF. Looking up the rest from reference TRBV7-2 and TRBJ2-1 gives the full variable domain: GAGVSQSPSNKVTEKGKDVELRCDPISGHTALYWYRQSLGQGLEFLIYFQGNSAPDKSGLPSDRFSAERTGGSVSTLTIQRTQQEDSAVYLCASSAGGGLGANEQFFGPGTRLTVL.